The 30 T cell receptor beta chains below come from one sample, sequenced in a study of shared clonotypes between healthy human individuals. Here immunoSEQ multiplex PCR was the method, and the copy in TCRdb shows in-frame clones only, minus some. Here the sample spans 2 million to 3 million clones, 90% to 95% being singletons. Sequencing input: naive CD4+ T cells sorted from blood. Subset of the sample: CD45RA+ positively selected. The receptor set was obtained from a man aged 18 to 29 in good health.

The chain has TRBV10-3 and TRBJ2-7; D gene unclear. The CDR3 is 14 amino acids. Per germline, CDR1 ENHRY and CDR2 SYGVKD. The V end was cut by 0 bases, the J end by 2 bases, with 8 bases between. Here the CDR3 DNA reads TGTGCCATCAGTGAGTCGGGCAGACCCTACGAGCAGTACTTC. The encoded protein is CAISESGRPYEQYF.

The chain employs TRBV28 and TRBJ1-1, with D uncertain. The length of the CDR3 is 16 residues. V gave up 1 base and J gave up 1 base, with 13 bases separating them. Germline V gives CDR1 MDHEN, CDR2 SYDVKM. The CDR3: CASSLSKLGRNTEAFF. The CDR3 DNA sequence: TGTGCCAGCAGTTTATCAAAGCTAGGGAGGAACACTGAAGCTTTCTTT.

Here the CDR3 DNA reads TGTGCCAGTAGTGAGGAGACCCGGAGCTCCTACGAGCAGTACTTC. Encoded protein: CASSEETRSSYEQYF. V gene TRBV19 combines with J gene TRBJ2-7, with D uncertain. CDR1 is LNHDA and CDR2 is SQIVND in the germline V gene (reference sequence). V was cut by 5 bases and J by 0 bases, with 14 bases left in between. This CDR3 has 15 amino acids.

This clone appeared a single time. The chain has TRBV4-3 and TRBJ2-6, with 9 positions matching TRBD1. The CDR3 extends over 18 amino acids. Germline CDR1 reads LGHNA; CDR2 reads YSLEER. V was clipped by 2 bases and J by 2 bases; unmatched bases: 7. CDR3 loop: CASSQKGQGVTGANVLTF. In DNA, the CDR3 is TGCGCCAGCAGCCAAAAGGGACAGGGCGTAACTGGGGCCAACGTCCTGACTTTC.

J is TRBJ2-7 and V is TRBV5-6; TRBD1 matches at 9 bases. The CDR3 loop spans 14 amino acids. CDR1 SGHDT and CDR2 YYEEEE come from the germline V gene. The V segment lost 5 bases and the J segment 3 bases; nucleotides outside the gene matches: 6. In nucleotides, the CDR3 is TGTGCCAGCAGAGTGCCGGGACAGGGCTACGAGCAGTACTTC. Protein: CASRVPGQGYEQYF.

This chain joins TRBV5-6 and TRBJ1-6; D unresolved. V lost 4 bases, J lost 0 bases, and 14 bases lay in between. The CDR3 has 17 residues. Per the germline V gene, CDR1 is SGHDT and CDR2 is YYEEEE. CDR3 in amino acids: CASSQLTASSYNSPLHF. The CDR3 DNA sequence: TGTGCCAGCAGCCAGTTAACAGCGAGCTCCTATAATTCACCCCTCCACTTT. Variable domain in full (rest from reference TRBV5-6 and TRBJ1-6): DAGVTQSPTHLIKTRGQQVTLRCSPKSGHDTVSWYQQALGQGPQFIFQYYEEEERQRGNFPDRFSGHQFPNYSSELNVNALLLGDSALYLCASSQLTASSYNSPLHFGNGTRLTVT.

V and J are TRBV4-1 and TRBJ1-3; 8 bases agree with TRBD1. J lost 2 bases, V lost 0 bases, and 3 bases had no gene match. Germline-derived CDR1 and CDR2 are MGHRA and YSYEKL. This CDR3 has 16 amino acids. DNA of the CDR3: TGCGCCAGCAGCCAAGAACGGACAGGGCCTGGAAACACCATATATTTT. Protein: CASSQERTGPGNTIYF.

V and J are TRBV27 and TRBJ2-7, with a tentative D call TRBD1 (6 bases). This CDR3 has 15 amino acids. Germline loops: CDR1 MNHEY, CDR2 SMNVEV (reference sequence). V lost 1 base and J 2 bases, leaving 12 bases between the germline ends. This CDR3 is CASSLYWGPAYEQYF. In DNA form, the CDR3 reads TGTGCCAGCAGTTTATACTGGGGGCCGGCCTACGAGCAGTACTTC.

This clone was observed a single time. V usage is TRBV6-5 and J usage is TRBJ1-1; the D gene is possibly TRBD1 (5 bases). Trimming stripped 0 bases from V and 4 bases from J, with 9 bases between. The CDR3 is 14 amino acids. Germline CDR1 MNHEY, CDR2 SVGAGI. CDR3 loop: CASSYSGGFTEAFF. As DNA, the CDR3 is TGTGCCAGCAGTTACTCGGGGGGTTTCACTGAAGCTTTCTTT.

Of note for this clone: This sample also contains other DNA sequences that code for the same CDR3. The chain links TRBV6-5 to TRBJ2-2; D may be TRBD1 (6 bases). The CDR3 spans 15 residues. V shed 5 bases and J shed 0 bases, with 10 bases lying between them. In germline, CDR1 is MNHEY, CDR2 SVGAGI. The CDR3 protein is CASSRTAPNTGELFF. The CDR3 DNA reads TGTGCCAGCAGTAGGACAGCCCCGAACACCGGGGAGCTGTTTTTT.

This sequence joins TRBV14 and TRBJ2-2; no clear D. Trimming took off 0 bases at V and 8 bases at J, with 4 bases between the two ends. CDR1 is SGHDN and CDR2 is FVKESK in the germline V gene. This CDR3 comprises 12 residues. The chain's CDR3 is CASSQDEGELFF. CDR3 bases: TGTGCCAGCAGCCAAGACGAGGGGGAGCTGTTTTTT.

The chain links TRBV6-6 to TRBJ1-1; tentatively, D is TRBD1 (6 bases). The CDR3 contains 15 residues. Germline CDR1 and CDR2: MNHNY and SVGAGI (reference sequence). The V and J ends lost 5 bases and 4 bases respectively, with 17 bases between them. Here the CDR3 DNA reads TGTGCCAGCAGTAGCCCCGGGGGGCGGGGCACTGAAGCTTTCTTT. Translation gives CASSSPGGRGTEAFF.

The CDR3 spells CASSPSLGSGYTF. The CDR3 DNA reads TGTGCCAGCTCCCCTTCCCTAGGTAGCGGCTACACCTTC. The chain joins TRBV18 to TRBJ1-2, with no clear D. The CDR3 has 13 amino acids. V was pared by 6 bases and J by 8 bases, with 16 bases between. Germline V lookup: CDR1 KGHSH, CDR2 LQKENI.

V gene TRBV11-2 combines with J gene TRBJ2-1; D is unclear. V lost 5 bases and J lost 7, with 12 bases in between. Germline V gene lookup returns CDR1 SGHAT and CDR2 FQNNGV. This CDR3 has 13 amino acids. This chain's CDR3 is CASSPWEGNEQFF. DNA of the CDR3: TGTGCCAGCAGCCCCTGGGAAGGAAATGAGCAGTTCTTC.

On this clone itself: A junction boundary mismatches the germline segment, possibly from a read error. The chain recombines TRBV6-5 with TRBJ1-1, with D possibly matching TRBD1 (5 bases). The CDR3 runs 15 residues. From germline, CDR1 is MNHEY and CDR2 SVGAGI. CDR3 nucleotide sequence: TGTGCCAGCGGTTACCGGGGCAGCATGAACACTGAAGCTTTCTTT. It translates to CASGYRGSMNTEAFF.

This chain links TRBV6-1 with TRBJ1-3; D gene unclear. Per germline, CDR1 MNHNS and CDR2 SASEGT. This CDR3 contains 17 residues. With 3 bases removed from V and 2 bases from J, the gap between germline ends came to 17 bases. The CDR3 sequence is CASSETVAGSAGNTIYF. Here the CDR3 DNA reads TGTGCCAGCAGTGAGACCGTCGCGGGGTCGGCTGGAAACACCATATATTTT.

To note about this clone: This CDR3 is also generated by other DNA sequences in the sample. The V and J genes are TRBV18 and TRBJ2-2; D is undetermined. V lost 9 bases to trimming and J lost 1 base, with 9 bases between them. From germline, CDR1 is KGHSH and CDR2 LQKENI. CDR3 length: 13 amino acids. The CDR3 spells CASSDGNTGELFF. The CDR3 region has the DNA TGTGCCAGTTCGGACGGGAACACCGGGGAGCTGTTTTTT. Together with reference TRBV18 and TRBJ2-2, the CDR3 gives the full variable domain: NAGVMQNPRHLVRRRGQEARLRCSPMKGHSHVYWYRQLPEEGLKFMVYLQKENIIDESGMPKERFSAEFPKEGPSILRIQQVVRGDSAAYFCASSDGNTGELFFGEGSRLTVL.

The chain is built from TRBV6-4 and TRBJ2-2, with a weak D call TRBD1 (6 bases). This CDR3 contains 16 residues. Trimming removed 8 bases at V and 0 bases at J, with 16 bases between. CDR1 MRHNA and CDR2 SNTAGT come from the germline V gene. For the CDR3, the DNA is TGTGCCAGCGGATTCACAGGGAACCCGAACACCGGGGAGCTGTTTTTT. Its protein product is CASGFTGNPNTGELFF.

The V call is TRBV28, the J call TRBJ2-7; D is ambiguous. Germline V gives CDR1 MDHEN, CDR2 SYDVKM. This CDR3 spans 16 amino acids. V shed 1 base and J shed 2 bases, with 15 bases lying between them. CDR3 nucleotides: TGTGCCAGCAGTTTATCAGTCGGGCACCTTACCTACGAGCAGTACTTC. Residues: CASSLSVGHLTYEQYF.

The chain combines TRBV5-1 with TRBJ2-1; no reliable D call. From germline, CDR1 is SGHRS and CDR2 YFSETQ. The V end lost 1 base, the J end lost 4 bases, and 9 bases lay between the germline ends. The CDR3 extends over 14 amino acids. CDR3 DNA: TGCGCCAGCAGCTTGATGGCTGGTTACAATGAGCAGTTCTTC. It codes for CASSLMAGYNEQFF.

V usage is TRBV5-1 and J usage is TRBJ1-6; D is undetermined. The germline V and J ends were trimmed by 0 bases and 7 bases, with 5 bases remaining between them. Germline lookup yields CDR1 SGHRS and CDR2 YFSETQ. The CDR3 is made up of 13 amino acids. Here the CDR3 reads CASSLAVNSPLHF. CDR3 sequence (DNA): TGCGCCAGCAGCTTGGCCGTAAATTCACCCCTCCACTTT.

The chain links TRBV11-2 to TRBJ2-3, with D uncertain. CDR1 is SGHAT and CDR2 is FQNNGV in the germline V gene. The CDR3 covers 11 residues. Trimming took 1 base from V and 9 from J, leaving 5 bases between them. CDR3 amino acids: CASSLAVTQYF. CDR3 nucleotides: TGTGCCAGCAGCTTAGCCGTGACGCAGTATTTT.

The chain has TRBV18 and TRBJ2-6; weak D call: TRBD2 (5 bases). The ends were cut back, 1 base at V and 0 bases at J, with 13 bases in the middle. This CDR3 spans 18 amino acids. The germline V gene has CDR1 KGHSH and CDR2 LQKENI. The CDR3 here is CASSPLQGRSSGANVLTF. The DNA of the CDR3 is TGTGCCAGCTCACCACTACAAGGGAGAAGCTCTGGGGCCAACGTCCTGACTTTC.

The chain combines TRBV18 with TRBJ1-2, with 7 nucleotides matching TRBD1. The germline CDR1 and CDR2 sequences are KGHSH and LQKENI. This CDR3 has 15 residues. The J segment lost 2 bases and the V segment lost 0 bases, leaving 3 bases of the junction unmatched. In DNA, the CDR3 is TGTGCCAGCTCACCACCCCAGACAGGGAACTATGGCTACACCTTC. This sequence encodes CASSPPQTGNYGYTF.

V is TRBV25-1 and J is TRBJ1-2; D remains ambiguous. CDR1 and CDR2 (germline): MGHDK, SYGVNS. Trimming cost V 6 bases and J 7 bases, with 12 bases left between them. This CDR3 has 12 amino acids. The CDR3 bases are TGTGCCAGCAGCGGACCTCCGGGTGGCTACACCTTC. Translated, it gives CASSGPPGGYTF.

This clone was seen a single time. The chain carries TRBV4-1 and TRBJ1-6, with 9 bases fitting TRBD1. Germline CDR1 reads MGHRA; CDR2 reads YSYEKL. This CDR3 is 16 amino acids long. V gave up 1 base and J gave up 7 bases; unmatched junction bases: 5. The CDR3 loop is CASSQVIGQGNSPLHF. Written as DNA, the CDR3 is TGCGCCAGCAGCCAAGTAATTGGACAGGGGAATTCACCCCTCCACTTT.

The chain joins TRBV5-1 to TRBJ1-1; D unresolved. V was pared by 0 bases and J by 4 bases, with 7 bases between. There are 13 residues in the CDR3. In germline, CDR1 is SGHRS, CDR2 YFSETQ. The CDR3 nucleotides read TGCGCCAGCAGCTTGGAAGTAATCACTGAAGCTTTCTTT. Its translation is CASSLEVITEAFF.

DNA for the CDR3: TGTGCCAGCAGTGAGCGCAGGGTGGGCTCCTACAATGAGCAGTTCTTC. It codes for CASSERRVGSYNEQFF. The gene calls are TRBV6-1 and TRBJ2-1, with D possibly matching TRBD1 (5 bases). V dropped 3 bases and J dropped 0 bases, with 12 bases sitting between them. Germline CDR1 and CDR2: MNHNS and SASEGT. The CDR3 contains 16 residues.

As to this clone: The identical CDR3 is also encoded by other nucleotide sequences in the sample. The V gene is TRBV7-8, the J gene TRBJ2-5, with 10 nucleotides matching TRBD1. The CDR3 spans 14 residues. V shed 4 bases and J 4 bases; nucleotides not matched to a gene: 3. Germline CDR1 reads SGHVS; CDR2 reads FQNEAQ. CDR3 nucleotides: TGTGCCAGCAGCTCGACAGGGGGCGGAGAGACCCAGTACTTC. Its translation: CASSSTGGGETQYF.

V is TRBV6-5 and J is TRBJ2-7; 7 bases fit TRBD2. Germline values: CDR1 MNHEY, CDR2 SVGAGI. J lost 3 bases, V lost 6 bases, and 11 bases had no gene match. This CDR3 is built from 15 residues. As DNA, the CDR3 is TGTGCCAGCAGCAGACTAGCTTCGGGCGGCTACGAGCAGTACTTC. It specifies CASSRLASGGYEQYF.